Listed below are T cell receptor beta chains from one sample, sequenced in a study of T cell responses to AZD1222 COVID-19 vaccine. The assay was immunoSEQ multiplex PCR, and TCRdb's table has in-frame clones only and misses some. The data hold 150,000 to 200,000 clones, with about nine tenths observed a single time. Here the sequenced sample was peripheral blood, taken on day 0 of MenACWY control vaccination. These receptors were obtained from an adult in good health. Both conserved end residues are part of each CDR3. Each record gives: CDR3 DNA, CDR3 protein, V gene, J gene, clone size, D gene. A D gene is named only where the DNA matches it firmly. Clone sizes are given selectively: once, few, many, or a class where the clone is expanded.

TGTGCCAGCAATCGGGGCAGGTCTAATGAAAAACTGTTTTTT	CASNRGRSNEKLFF	TRBV6-5	TRBJ1-4	few	NA
TGTGCCAGCATCTCTCGTGGAGGGGAGTTCCCTGAAGCTTTCTTT	CASISRGGEFPEAFF	TRBV7-2	TRBJ1-1	NA	NA
TGCGCCAGCAGCCAGAGATTCTCGGACAGGGGGGCCTACGAGCAGTACTTC	CASSQRFSDRGAYEQYF	TRBV4-1	TRBJ2-7	NA	TRBD1
TGTGCCATCAGTTCTTCAACTAGCGGAATATACGAGCAGTACTTC	CAISSSTSGIYEQYF	TRBV10-3	TRBJ2-7	NA	TRBD2
TGTGCCTGGGCTAGAATCAGTGAAAAACTGTTTTTT	CAWARISEKLFF	TRBV30	TRBJ1-4	NA	NA
TGTGCCAGCTCACCAAGCCAGTATAGCAATCAGCCCCAGCATTTT	CASSPSQYSNQPQHF	TRBV18	TRBJ1-5	NA	NA
TGTGCCAGCAGTGGGGGAAAGGGGTGGCACGAGCAGTACTTC	CASSGGKGWHEQYF	TRBV27	TRBJ2-7	NA	NA
TGTGCCAGCAGCTTAGACCCCTTAGCGGGATGGGAGACCCAGTACTTC	CASSLDPLAGWETQYF	TRBV7-2	TRBJ2-5	NA	TRBD2
TGTGCCACCAGCCAGGTCAGCGATCAGCCCCAGCATTTT	CATSQVSDQPQHF	TRBV24-1	TRBJ1-5	once	NA
TGTGCCAGCAGTGAATTTAATGTAGCCATGGGCTACACCTTC	CASSEFNVAMGYTF	TRBV25-1	TRBJ1-2	NA	NA
TGTGCCAGCAGTGGGGGACAGGGGTACTATGGCTACACCTTC	CASSGGQGYYGYTF	TRBV25-1	TRBJ1-2	NA	TRBD1
TGTGCCAGCAGCCGCACCAGAGAAGCTAACTATGGCTACACCTTC	CASSRTREANYGYTF	TRBV4-2	TRBJ1-2	NA	NA
TGTGCCAGCAGTAACAAACAGCAAACTAATGAAAAACTGTTTTTT	CASSNKQQTNEKLFF	TRBV2	TRBJ1-4	NA	NA
TGTGCCAGCAGCCTGGGACAGTACCAAGAGACCCAGTACTTC	CASSLGQYQETQYF	TRBV5-4	TRBJ2-5	NA	TRBD1
TGTGCCAGCAGTGACGTAGGGGTGGGAGATACGCAGTATTTT	CASSDVGVGDTQYF	TRBV6-1	TRBJ2-3	few	NA
TGTGCCAGCAGTTACTCTTATGAGGGCGGCGGGGAGCTGTTTTTT	CASSYSYEGGGELFF	TRBV6-5	TRBJ2-2	once	NA
TGTGCCAGCAAAGCAGGGGCGGAGACCCAGTACTTC	CASKAGAETQYF	TRBV25-1	TRBJ2-5	NA	NA
TGTGCCAGCAGTTCGATAGGGGGCGACTATGGCTACACCTTC	CASSSIGGDYGYTF	TRBV6-2/TRBV6-3	TRBJ1-2	NA	TRBD1